This passage covers 25 T cell receptor beta chains from one sample sequenced in a study of CD8+ T cells in alopecia areata. Extraction and reverse transcription of RNA yielded cDNA as the sequencing template. Only in-frame clones appear in the TCRdb table, and some are missing; sequencing was by immunoSEQ multiplex PCR. The data contain some 200,000 clones, 60% to 70% of them seen just once; the ten biggest clones take up approximately 3.3%. Treatment denoted: oral pan-JAK inhibitor, 5-10 mg twice daily. Material: CD4+ T cells sorted from blood, obtained at week 4, from a patient treated with tofacitinib. The receptors originated from a human donor with alopecia areata.

This chain joins TRBV29-1 and TRBJ2-3; D gene unclear. This CDR3 spans 13 amino acids. The ends were cut back, 3 bases at V and 4 bases at J, with 11 bases in the middle. CDR1 is SQVTM, CDR2 ANQGSEA, per germline. As DNA, the CDR3 is TGCAGCGTTGATCAAACGTATTCAGATACGCAGTATTTT. Protein: CSVDQTYSDTQYF.

The chain couples TRBV2 to TRBJ1-6, with TRBD1 matching 10 bases. CDR1 SNHLY and CDR2 FYNNEI come from the germline V gene. The CDR3 consists of 14 residues. V gave up 4 bases and J gave up 10 bases; unmatched junction bases: 4. The DNA for the CDR3 is TGTGCCAGCAGTGGGACAGGGGGACGATCACCCCTCCACTTT. It encodes CASSGTGGRSPLHF.

The chain joins TRBV28 to TRBJ1-2; tentatively, D is TRBD1 (5 bases). This CDR3 spans 12 amino acids. The V gene lost 8 bases and the J gene lost 7 bases, with 14 bases spanning the gap. The germline CDR1 and CDR2 sequences are MDHEN and SYDVKM. The DNA of the CDR3 is TGTGCCAGCCTTAGGGGAAGGGGTGGCTACACCTTC. Translation: CASLRGRGGYTF.

V usage is TRBV9 and J usage is TRBJ2-3; D call uncertain. V shed 0 bases and J shed 2 bases, with 7 bases lying between them. The CDR3 spans 14 residues. Per germline, CDR1 SGDLS and CDR2 YYNGEE. The CDR3 nucleotides are TGTGCCAGCAGCGTAGGGCAGCCCACAGATACGCAGTATTTT. Translating it yields CASSVGQPTDTQYF.

This clone was counted between two and nine times. The rearrangement joins TRBV2 to TRBJ2-5; D is undetermined. Deletions cut 5 bases from V and 4 bases from J, with 8 bases between. The CDR3 extends over 12 amino acids. The V gene's germline CDR1 is SNHLY and CDR2 FYNNEI. CDR3 in DNA: TGTGCCAGCAGTACACTCCCAGAGACCCAGTACTTC. Translated: CASSTLPETQYF.

A few counts support this clone. The V and J genes are TRBV19 and TRBJ1-1; D gene unclear. CDR1 is LNHDA, CDR2 SQIVND, per germline (reference sequence). V was shortened by 4 bases and J by 4 bases, with 25 bases between the two germline ends. The length of the CDR3 is 18 residues. CDR3 region: CASSKQRLVSGEATEAFF. CDR3 in DNA: TGTGCCAGTAGTAAACAGCGATTAGTTTCAGGCGAGGCCACTGAAGCTTTCTTT. Looking up the rest from reference TRBV19 and TRBJ1-1 gives the full variable domain: DGGITQSPKYLFRKEGQNVTLSCEQNLNHDAMYWYRQDPGQGLRLIYYSQIVNDFQKGDIAEGYSVSREKKESFPLTVTSAQKNPTAFYLCASSKQRLVSGEATEAFFGQGTRLTVV.

This rearrangement joins TRBV5-1 to TRBJ2-5; the D gene is possibly TRBD2 (6 bases). Trimming took 1 base from V and 4 from J, leaving 8 bases between them. The germline gives CDR1 SGHRS, CDR2 YFSETQ. The CDR3 runs 13 residues. CDR3 bases: TGCGCCAGCAGCTTGCAGGGAGGAGAGACCCAGTACTTC. It translates to CASSLQGGETQYF.

This clone came up a few times. The chain links TRBV28 to TRBJ1-1; D is possibly TRBD1 (5 bases). The ends were cut back, 6 bases at V and 6 bases at J, with 17 bases in the middle. The CDR3 has 14 residues. CDR1 MDHEN and CDR2 SYDVKM come from the germline V gene. This CDR3 is CASSPPGPAPEAFF. In DNA form, the CDR3 reads TGTGCCAGCAGCCCACCGGGGCCGGCCCCTGAAGCTTTCTTT.

The chain links TRBV4-3 to TRBJ2-5; 8 nucleotides align to TRBD2. Germline V gene sequence: CDR1 LGHNA, CDR2 YSLEER. V trimming: 0 bases; J trimming: 0 bases; junction bases outside the gene matches: 3. This CDR3 has 16 amino acids. CDR3 region: CASSQELAGYQETQYF. Written as DNA, the CDR3 is TGCGCCAGCAGCCAAGAGTTAGCGGGGTACCAAGAGACCCAGTACTTC.

This clone was counted a few times. This chain uses TRBV4-1 with TRBJ2-7, with D possibly matching TRBD2 (5 bases). The V gene lost 0 bases and the J gene lost 3 bases, with 12 bases spanning the gap. The CDR3 runs to 15 residues. From germline, CDR1 is MGHRA and CDR2 YSYEKL. The DNA of the CDR3 is TGCGCCAGCAGCCAAGAAACTACGGGGAGCTACGAGCAGTACTTC. Translated: CASSQETTGSYEQYF.

The chain carries TRBV5-1 and TRBJ2-7; unclear D gene. In germline, CDR1 is SGHRS, CDR2 YFSETQ. V was pared by 3 bases and J by 5 bases, with 6 bases between. CDR3 length equals 11 residues. DNA for the CDR3: TGCGCCAGCAGCTCCGATCACGAGCAGTACTTC. Its protein is CASSSDHEQYF.

The rearrangement links TRBV29-1 to TRBJ2-3, with 7 bases lining up with TRBD1. This CDR3 spans 14 amino acids. The J segment lost 2 bases and the V segment lost 8 bases, leaving 10 bases of the junction unmatched. Germline V gene data show CDR1 as SQVTM and CDR2 as ANQGSEA. The CDR3 bases are TGCAGCACTAGGACAGGCGTCACCACAGATACGCAGTATTTT. It translates to CSTRTGVTTDTQYF.

The rearrangement links TRBV30 to TRBJ2-3; D is unclear. The V end lost 5 bases, the J end lost 1 base, and 10 bases lay between the germline ends. The CDR3 spans 13 residues. Germline V gives CDR1 GTSNPN, CDR2 SVGIG (reference sequence). The chain's CDR3 is CAWETGGTDTQYF. Written as DNA, the CDR3 is TGTGCCTGGGAGACTGGCGGCACAGATACGCAGTATTTT.

This rearrangement joins TRBV29-1 to TRBJ2-7; no definite D call. Trimming cost V 3 bases and J 4 bases, with 7 bases left between them. From germline, CDR1 is SQVTM and CDR2 ANQGSEA. The CDR3 sequence is 11 residues long. The CDR3 loop is CSVDYGYEQYF. The CDR3 DNA follows: TGCAGCGTTGATTATGGGTACGAGCAGTACTTC.

Comment on this clone: The sample contains more than one DNA sequence encoding this CDR3. V is TRBV30 and J is TRBJ2-2; D gene uncertain. Germline V gives CDR1 GTSNPN, CDR2 SVGIG (reference sequence). The CDR3 has 13 amino acids. Trimming stripped 0 bases from V and 4 bases from J, with 6 bases between. In nucleotides, the CDR3 is TGTGCCTGGAGTGTGCGGTCCACCGGGGAGCTGTTTTTT. Translation gives CAWSVRSTGELFF. Full variable domain (remainder filled in from reference TRBV30 and TRBJ2-2): SQTIHQWPATLVQPVGSPLSLECTVEGTSNPNLYWYRQAAGRGLQLLFYSVGIGQISSEVPQNLSASRPQDRQFILSSKKLLLSDSGFYLCAWSVRSTGELFFGEGSRLTVL.

This clone was detected only a few times. The chain joins TRBV19 to TRBJ1-1; D call uncertain. CDR1 LNHDA and CDR2 SQIVND come from the germline V gene (reference sequence). This CDR3 contains 13 residues. Trimming removed 7 bases at V and 0 bases at J, with 9 bases between. The CDR3: CASIGDLNTEAFF. CDR3 DNA sequence: TGTGCCAGTATCGGAGATTTGAACACTGAAGCTTTCTTT.

V gene TRBV7-3 combines with J gene TRBJ1-2; a possible D gene is TRBD1 (6 bases). The CDR3 is 13 residues long. The ends were cut back, 4 bases at V and 3 bases at J, with 9 bases in the middle. CDR1 is SGHTA and CDR2 is FQGTGA in the germline V gene. The CDR3 bases are TGTGCCAGCAGCTCGACAGGATACTATGGCTACACCTTC. This gives the protein CASSSTGYYGYTF. Full variable domain (outside the CDR3, taken from reference TRBV7-3 and TRBJ1-2): GAGVSQTPSNKVTEKGKYVELRCDPISGHTALYWYRQSLGQGPEFLIYFQGTGAADDSGLPNDRFFAVRPEGSVSTLKIQRTERGDSAVYLCASSSTGYYGYTFGSGTRLTVV.

The genes are TRBV9 and TRBJ2-1, with 10 positions matching TRBD2. This CDR3 has 16 amino acids. The germline gives CDR1 SGDLS, CDR2 YYNGEE. The V segment lost 2 bases and the J segment 4 bases; nucleotides outside the gene matches: 6. The CDR3 DNA is TGTGCCAGCAGCGTGGGGCCTAGCGGGGGTTACAATGAGCAGTTCTTC. Its protein is CASSVGPSGGYNEQFF.

As to this clone: Additional DNA sequences in this sample encode the identical CDR3. This chain links TRBV11-2 with TRBJ2-5; D is ambiguous. This CDR3 is built from 11 residues. V was shortened by 2 bases and J by 3 bases, with 1 base between the two germline ends. The germline V gene encodes CDR1 SGHAT and CDR2 FQNNGV. CDR3: CASSLKETQYF. Written as DNA, the CDR3 is TGTGCCAGCAGCTTAAAAGAGACCCAGTACTTC.

This chain uses TRBV10-3 with TRBJ1-6, with 8 bases fitting TRBD1. Germline CDR1 ENHRY, CDR2 SYGVKD. The junction had 10 bases not matched to a gene; V was cut back by 2 bases and J by 10 bases. The CDR3 spans 16 residues. CDR3 nucleotide sequence: TGTGCCATCAGTGAGGCTAAACAGGGGGTAGAATCACCCCTCCACTTT. As protein: CAISEAKQGVESPLHF.

V gene TRBV5-6 combines with J gene TRBJ1-2; D possibly corresponds to TRBD1 (6 bases). The CDR3 loop spans 15 amino acids. The V gene lost 4 bases and the J gene lost 8 bases, with 21 bases spanning the gap. Germline assignment: CDR1 SGHDT and CDR2 YYEEEE. CDR3 amino acids: CASSPGGGLIEGYTF. In DNA form, the CDR3 reads TGTGCCAGCAGCCCAGGTGGGGGCCTAATAGAGGGCTACACCTTC.

The chain carries TRBV4-2 and TRBJ1-1; D unclear. CDR1 and CDR2 (germline): LGHNA, YNFKEQ. The CDR3 contains 14 residues. Trimming took off 0 bases at V and 5 bases at J, with 10 bases between the two ends. CDR3 DNA sequence: TGTGCCAGCAGCCAAGAAATACGAGGGACTGAAGCTTTCTTT. Translation gives CASSQEIRGTEAFF.

CDR3 bases: TGTGCCAGCAGTTTCGGGGGCGGGTACACTGAAGCTTTCTTT. It specifies CASSFGGGYTEAFF. The chain carries TRBV27 and TRBJ1-1, with D possibly matching TRBD1 (6 bases). V lost 3 bases and J lost 3, with 11 bases in between. Looked up from germline, CDR1 is MNHEY and CDR2 is SMNVEV (reference sequence). The CDR3 covers 14 residues.

The rearrangement links TRBV10-3 to TRBJ1-5, with 7 bases identical to TRBD1. The V gene end was trimmed by 2 bases and the J gene end by 5 bases; junction bases not matched to a gene: 3. Looked up from germline, CDR1 is ENHRY and CDR2 is SYGVKD. This CDR3 spans 14 amino acids. The chain's CDR3 is CAISEGTADQPQHF. In DNA form, the CDR3 reads TGTGCCATCAGTGAGGGGACAGCAGATCAGCCCCAGCATTTT.

This clone was counted only a few times. The chain employs TRBV12-5 and TRBJ2-3; TRBD1 aligns across 7 bases. Germline V gene data show CDR1 as LGHNT and CDR2 as FRNRAP. Losses at the gene ends were 6 bases for V and 6 bases for J; bases not matched to a gene: 12. The CDR3 covers 15 residues. CDR3 coding DNA: TGTGCTAGTGGGTCCCTCGGGACAGCAAGGGATACGCAGTATTTT. Translating gives CASGSLGTARDTQYF. The full variable domain, with the rest looked up from reference TRBV12-5 and TRBJ2-3, is DARVTQTPRHKVTEMGQEVTMRCQPILGHNTVFWYRQTMMQGLELLAYFRNRAPLDDSGMPKDRFSAEMPDATLATLKIQPSEPRDSAVYFCASGSLGTARDTQYFGPGTRLTVL.